This TCR beta chain was sequenced in a study of blood T cell repertoires in COVID-19 (dated by TCRdb to 2020 to 2022). With respect to the entire study: Collaborator samples came from the United States, Italy and Spain and covered acute and convalescent phases of COVID-19. The samples were drawn from the first 160 participants of the ongoing ImmuneRACE study and from roughly 1,300 subjects provided by 6 global collaborators. The repertoires were made available in a free public database intended to serve as a resource for research on the immune response to SARS-CoV-2. The dataset comprised deeply sampled blood TCRbeta repertoires from subjects exposed to, actively infected with, or recovered from COVID-19. Where HLA class I and class II types were available, the types were taken from metadata supplied by the sample provider, not from assay-based typing. The prospective study material was composed of cDNA or gDNA derived from T cells, B-cell-depleted T cells, or PBMCs. A de-identified subject ID, COVID-19 status, age in years and sex were almost always included in the sample metadata.

Regarding this clone: This clone's antigen is unknown. The input lacks base qualities; no much larger clone sits a single base away.

TCRbeta CDR3 regions were amplified from genomic DNA using the immunoSEQ Assay, a bias-controlled multiplex PCR. The paper's data handling went like this. Nucleated cell counts per sample were estimated from amplification of reference gene primers within the assay. To quantify the absolute abundance of each unique TCRbeta CDR3 rearrangement, sequence reads were collapsed and filtered. For each sample, productive Simpson clonality was calculated by taking the square root of Simpson's diversity index across productive rearrangements. This immuneACCESS table, as held by TCRdb, lists in-frame sequences with V and J called but not all clones. Of the missing ones, under half trace to an unresolved V gene in checked studies; the others have no known cause. V and J calls and clone size are those listed in that table; D and trimming were worked out from the DNA. In all, the sample holds more than 80,000 clones, and approximately 83% of those were seen once. The top ten clones comprise around 29% of the sample.

Inclusive of the bounding cysteine and phenylalanine, the CDR3 is 14 residues long. The sequence is cut down to CDR3 DNA, 42 bases in frame from base 1. CDR1 and CDR2 are drawn from the germline V gene (reference sequence): GTSNPN, SVGIG. Trimming removed 3 bases from V and 11 bases from J, leaving 22 bases between the germline ends. Whole blood was collected in K2EDTA tubes by collaborating institutions according to the institutions' own protocols. For TCRbeta analysis, collaborators shipped samples in one of three forms: frozen whole blood, isolated PBMCs, or DNA extracted from either of those sample types. Summary of the overall study and its limitations: How much clinical and demographic metadata was included differed by source and by participant, and the metadata was provided uncurated.

The sample was peripheral blood. The source is a woman at least 80 years old with active or convalescent COVID-19. Recombination joined TRBV30 with TRBJ1-1; the D gene is perhaps TRBD1, from 6 matching bases. The bases read TGTGCCTGGAGAGAATGGGGGCTGAGAACGGACGCTTTCTTT. Translation gives CAWREWGLRTDAFF.